One TCR beta chain is described in this entry. V shed 0 bases and J shed 1 base, with 10 bases lying between them. The CDR3 has 16 amino acids. CDR1 LGHNA and CDR2 YNFKEQ come from the germline V gene. TCRdb keeps only in-frame clones here, not all; method: immunoSEQ multiplex PCR. The table lists 130,000 to 150,000 clones, around 86% of them singletons, with around 11% in the top ten. This entry belongs to a study of blood T cell repertoires in COVID-19. Study information: Some COVID-19 samples were acute and others convalescent; all came from the United States, Italy and Spain.

This study enrolled people aged roughly 18 to 89 from around 26 US geographic areas. The receptor's source is a man aged 60 to 75 who had recovered from COVID-19. This chain links TRBV4-2 with TRBJ1-5, with D possibly being TRBD1 (5 bases). The sequenced sample was PBMCs or T cells enriched from blood (not recorded which). CDR3: CASSQEGGVSNQPQHF. Written as DNA, the CDR3 is TGTGCCAGCAGCCAAGAGGGGGGGGTCAGCAATCAGCCCCAGCATTTT.